These 28 T cell receptor beta chains share one sample of origin, sequenced in a study of human T cells and chemical hapten exposure. Time point of the sample: pre-sensitization, week 0. Treatment defined: therapeutic diphenylcyclopropenone sensitization with weekly scalp DPC. TCRdb re-called the RACE reads through MiXCR, storing one row per CDR3 protein. The sample lists 95,000 to 150,000 distinct CDR3 sequences, approximately 12% occurring once. Specimen: whole blood, collected in connection with sensitization to the hapten diphenylcyclopropenone (DPC). These receptors all stem from a woman between 18 and 30 years old with alopecia areata. Some clones in this sample may be carry-over from other donors' samples.

This clonotype was recorded a few times. This sequence joins TRBV9 and TRBJ2-1, with unresolved D. The CDR3 runs 14 residues. Germline V gives CDR1 SGDLS, CDR2 YYNGEE. V lost 4 bases, J lost 5 bases, and 13 bases lay in between. CDR3 residues: CASSYTGQNNEQFF. The CDR3 DNA sequence: TGTGCCAGCAGCTATACCGGGCAGAACAATGAGCAGTTCTTC.

The rearrangement joins TRBV6-5 to TRBJ2-3, with 10 bases fitting TRBD2. Germline V gene data show CDR1 as MNHEY and CDR2 as SVGAGI. This CDR3 is built from 14 residues. The V and J ends lost 6 bases and 4 bases, in that order; junction bases with no gene match: 4. The CDR3 bases are TGTGCCAGCAGCCAACTAGCGGGGCCAGATACGCAGTATTTT. It translates to CASSQLAGPDTQYF.

This chain joins TRBV9 and TRBJ2-2; D not certain. V was clipped by 2 bases and J by 0 bases, with 8 bases between them. CDR3 length: 15 residues. The germline V gene encodes CDR1 SGDLS and CDR2 YYNGEE. CDR3 loop: CASSVGFPNTGELFF. CDR3 bases: TGTGCCAGCAGCGTTGGTTTCCCGAACACCGGGGAGCTGTTTTTT.

This clonotype was seen more than once but under ten times. V is TRBV4-3 and J is TRBJ2-2, with a weak D call TRBD1 (5 bases). Germline-derived CDR1 and CDR2 are LGHNA and YSLEER. The germline V and J ends were trimmed by 2 bases and 5 bases, with 6 bases remaining between them. The CDR3 is 13 residues long. CDR3 protein: CASSQKGTGELFF. CDR3 coding DNA: TGCGCCAGCAGCCAAAAGGGGACCGGGGAGCTGTTTTTT.

This clonotype came up a few times. The chain is built from TRBV4-3 and TRBJ2-3, with D hard to call. The V gene's germline CDR1 is LGHNA and CDR2 YSLEER. The ends were cut back, 0 bases at V and 3 bases at J, with 13 bases in the middle. This CDR3 spans 16 amino acids. The CDR3 sequence is CASSQDASGITDTQYF. In nucleotides, the CDR3 is TGCGCCAGCAGCCAAGATGCGAGTGGGATAACAGATACGCAGTATTTT.

In its sample, this clonotype was seen a few times. The chain has TRBV29-1 and TRBJ2-5; 7 nucleotides match TRBD1. The CDR3 is 12 amino acids. CDR1 is SQVTM and CDR2 is ANQGSEA in the germline V gene. Germline trimming cut 7 bases from V and 2 bases from J; bases unmatched to any gene: 4. CDR3 residues: CSGYRGQETQYF. The DNA of the CDR3 is TGCAGCGGTTACAGGGGACAAGAGACCCAGTACTTC.

This clonotype was counted many times. The chain couples TRBV11-2 to TRBJ1-3, with D possibly matching TRBD1 (5 bases). Germline V CDR1 and CDR2: SGHAT, FQNNGV. V was shortened by 3 bases and J by 2 bases, with 29 bases between the two germline ends. CDR3 size: 21 residues. Here the CDR3 reads CASSFRFSTLAARGAGNTIYF. The CDR3 region has the DNA TGTGCCAGCAGCTTTCGATTCTCTACTCTTGCAGCTAGGGGAGCTGGAAACACCATATATTTT.

This clonotype has a handful of counts. V and J are TRBV21-1 and TRBJ2-7. TRBV21-1 is a documented pseudogene. The CDR3 has 13 amino acids. CDR3 DNA sequence: TGTGCCAGCGCGGCGTATCGAGACTACGAGCAGTACTTC. It translates to CASAAYRDYEQYF.

This clonotype was counted a few times. The CDR3 DNA sequence: TGTGCCAGCAGCTTAGTTGGGGGGGACTTCACAGATACGCAGTATTTT. It codes for CASSLVGGDFTDTQYF. The V and J genes are TRBV13 and TRBJ2-3; 7 bases match TRBD2. The CDR3 is made up of 16 amino acids. Germline CDR1 is PRHDT and CDR2 is FYEKMQ (reference sequence). V lost 1 base, J lost 2 bases, and 6 bases stayed unmatched.

This clonotype has ten or more counts. The chain recombines TRBV7-9 with TRBJ2-2, with TRBD1 as a possible D gene (6 bases). The CDR3 has 19 amino acids. V was shortened by 3 bases and J by 0 bases, with 20 bases between the two germline ends. Germline CDR1 and CDR2: SEHNR and FQNEAQ (reference sequence). CDR3 amino acids: CASSFLIRRDTSNTGELFF. The CDR3 DNA sequence: TGTGCCAGCAGCTTCTTAATCAGAAGGGACACCTCGAACACCGGGGAGCTGTTTTTT.

This clonotype was seen a handful of times. V usage is TRBV7-6 and J usage is TRBJ2-4; 8 bases map to TRBD2. CDR3 size: 18 residues. In germline, CDR1 is SGHVS, CDR2 FNYEAQ. The V segment lost 2 bases and the J segment 0 bases; nucleotides outside the gene matches: 9. CDR3 loop: CASSLKVVAGGAKNIQYF. The DNA of the CDR3 is TGTGCCAGCAGCTTAAAGGTCGTCGCGGGGGGAGCCAAAAACATTCAGTACTTC.

This clonotype appeared a few times. This chain uses TRBV12-3 or TRBV12-4 with TRBJ2-3; a possible D gene is TRBD1 (6 bases). The CDR3 has 15 amino acids. The V gene lost 8 bases and the J gene lost 0 bases, with 15 bases spanning the gap. As DNA, the CDR3 is TGTGCCAGCGGTAAAGGGACACTGAGCACAGATACGCAGTATTTT. This translates into CASGKGTLSTDTQYF.

This rearrangement joins TRBV28 to TRBJ1-2; D not resolved. CDR1 is MDHEN, CDR2 SYDVKM, per germline. This CDR3 has 12 amino acids. Trimming shortened V by 3 bases and J by 4 bases, and 6 bases separated the two germline ends. The CDR3 reads CASSLSSYGYTF. CDR3 sequence (DNA): TGTGCCAGCAGTTTGTCCAGCTATGGCTACACCTTC.

Ten or more counts support this clonotype. This chain connects TRBV7-8 to TRBJ1-6; D uncertain. The CDR3 spans 13 residues. Germline V lookup: CDR1 SGHVS, CDR2 FQNEAQ. V dropped 4 bases and J dropped 10 bases, with 11 bases sitting between them. Here the CDR3 reads CASSSSLRSPLHF. CDR3 bases: TGTGCCAGCAGCTCCTCCCTAAGGTCACCCCTCCACTTT.

This clonotype has a handful of counts. The rearrangement links TRBV24-1 to TRBJ2-3; either TRBD1 or TRBD2 may fit D (5 bases each). Germline V CDR1 and CDR2: KGHDR, SFDVKD. This CDR3 is built from 16 residues. V lost 2 bases and J lost 4, with 15 bases in between. CDR3 in DNA: TGTGCCACCAGTGATTCCGGGACCCACGAGGCAGATACGCAGTATTTT. Translation gives CATSDSGTHEADTQYF.

This chain uses TRBV27 with TRBJ2-2, with TRBD2 identical over 7 bases. The length of the CDR3 is 17 residues. Unmatched junction bases numbered 16, after V lost 8 bases and J lost 4 bases. Germline V gene lookup returns CDR1 MNHEY and CDR2 SMNVEV (reference sequence). CDR3 bases: TGTGCCAGCGGCTCTTACGAGCGGGGCCTGGGCACCGGGGAGCTGTTTTTT. This codes for CASGSYERGLGTGELFF.

This sequence joins TRBV29-1 and TRBJ1-1; 9 nucleotides match TRBD1. With V trimmed by 7 bases and J by 2 bases, 5 bases remained unmatched. The CDR3 contains 13 residues. Germline V lookup: CDR1 SQVTM, CDR2 ANQGSEA. The chain's CDR3 is CSGGTGLNTEAFF. The DNA of the CDR3 is TGCAGCGGCGGGACAGGGCTAAACACTGAAGCTTTCTTT.

This clonotype was seen only a few times. This chain connects TRBV7-2 to TRBJ1-2; D gene unclear. Germline lookup yields CDR1 SGHTA and CDR2 FQGNSA. V lost 7 bases to trimming and J lost 0 bases, with 6 bases between them. This CDR3 comprises 12 residues. The CDR3 protein is CASTASNYGYTF. The CDR3 nucleotides are TGTGCCAGCACGGCCTCTAACTATGGCTACACCTTC.

This clonotype has at least ten counts. The chain is built from TRBV2 and TRBJ1-5, with TRBD1 matching over 10 bases. The CDR3 is made up of 15 amino acids. Germline lookup yields CDR1 SNHLY and CDR2 FYNNEI. With V trimmed by 6 bases and J by 6 bases, 8 bases remained unmatched. CDR3 sequence reads: CASRRGTGVTQPQHF. The CDR3 DNA reads as TGTGCCAGCAGGAGGGGGACAGGGGTTACTCAGCCCCAGCATTTT.

The V gene is TRBV12-3 or TRBV12-4, the J gene TRBJ1-2; TRBD1 matches at 7 bases. V dropped 7 bases and J dropped 6; count of bases not matched to a gene: 5. The CDR3 loop spans 12 amino acids. This chain's CDR3 is CASTLTGDGYTF. In DNA, the CDR3 is TGTGCCAGCACCCTAACAGGGGATGGCTACACCTTC.

There are many counts of this clonotype. The rearrangement joins TRBV7-9 to TRBJ2-2; 8 nucleotides match TRBD2. CDR1 and CDR2 (germline): SEHNR, FQNEAQ (reference sequence). The CDR3 runs to 16 residues. J was trimmed by 1 base and V by 2 bases; bases with no gene match: 3. CDR3 residues: CASSLRLAGNTGELFF. In nucleotides, the CDR3 is TGTGCCAGCAGCTTACGGCTAGCGGGGAACACCGGGGAGCTGTTTTTT.

This clonotype was seen more than once but under ten times. V usage is TRBV20-1 and J usage is TRBJ2-7; 11 bases map to TRBD1. The germline V gene has CDR1 DFQATT and CDR2 SNEGSKA (reference sequence). With 6 bases clipped from V and 5 bases from J, the junction kept 6 bases outside the gene matches. This CDR3 is 13 amino acids long. CDR3 bases: TGCAGTGCCTCGGACAGGGGGCGCGACGAGCAGTACTTC. Its translation: CSASDRGRDEQYF.

The rearrangement links TRBV2 to TRBJ1-2, with D unresolved. The germline V gene encodes CDR1 SNHLY and CDR2 FYNNEI. The germline V and J ends were trimmed by 5 bases and 4 bases, with 14 bases remaining between them. This CDR3 has 14 amino acids. The CDR3: CASSYVKGGYGYTF. The CDR3 region has the DNA TGTGCCAGCAGTTACGTGAAGGGCGGCTATGGCTACACCTTC. The complete variable domain, with remaining parts taken from reference TRBV2 and TRBJ1-2, reads EPEVTQTPSHQVTQMGQEVILRCVPISNHLYFYWYRQILGQKVEFLVSFYNNEISEKSEIFDDQFSVERPDGSNFTLKIRSTKLEDSAMYFCASSYVKGGYGYTFGSGTRLTVV.

V and J are TRBV23-1 and TRBJ2-5; 7 bases agree with TRBD2. TRBV23-1 is an open reading frame, and its role is uncertain. The J segment lost 3 bases and the V segment lost 7 bases, leaving 2 bases of the junction unmatched. The CDR3 has 12 amino acids. In DNA form, the CDR3 reads TGCGCCAGCATTGGGGGGGAAGAGACCCAGTACTTC. Amino acids: CASIGGEETQYF.

This clonotype was seen at least ten times. This chain links TRBV7-3 with TRBJ1-4; 7 nucleotides line up with TRBD1. CDR3 length: 16 residues. Per the germline V gene, CDR1 is SGHTA and CDR2 is FQGTGA. V lost 1 base to trimming and J lost 5 bases; unmatched junction nucleotides: 7. Written as DNA, the CDR3 is TGTGCCAGCAGCTTAAACGGGCCGGGACAGAATGAAAAACTGTTTTTT. Its translation: CASSLNGPGQNEKLFF.

In this sample, this clonotype turned up many times. The chain links TRBV30 to TRBJ1-6, with no clear D. The CDR3 runs 15 residues. V dropped 1 base and J dropped 5 bases, with 12 bases sitting between them. Germline V gene data show CDR1 as GTSNPN and CDR2 as SVGIG (reference sequence). CDR3 residues: CAWSATFRNNSPLHF. Here the CDR3 DNA reads TGTGCCTGGAGTGCTACCTTCCGCAATAATTCACCCCTCCACTTT.

The table lists this clonotype with many counts. The chain is built from TRBV14 and TRBJ2-5, with D perhaps TRBD1 (5 bases). Germline V gene sequence: CDR1 SGHDN, CDR2 FVKESK. Trimming removed 8 bases at V and 3 bases at J, with 16 bases between. The CDR3 contains 14 residues. Here the CDR3 reads CASSPRQPKETQYF. In DNA form, the CDR3 reads TGTGCCAGCTCACCCCGACAGCCCAAAGAGACCCAGTACTTC. The full variable domain, with the rest looked up from reference TRBV14 and TRBJ2-5, is EAGVTQFPSHSVIEKGQTVTLRCDPISGHDNLYWYRRVMGKEIKFLLHFVKESKQDESGMPNNRFLAERTGGTYSTLKVQPAELEDSGVYFCASSPRQPKETQYFGPGTRLLVL.

Concerning this clonotype itself: A much larger clone lies one base from this, so it may be a read error. The CDR3 loop is CASSLGRVREKFF. Written as DNA, the CDR3 is TGTGCCAGCAGCTTAGGCCGGGTCAGGGAAAAGTTCTTC. This sequence joins TRBV5-4 and TRBJ2-1, with D tentatively TRBD1 (5 bases). Germline loops: CDR1 SGHNT, CDR2 YYREEE (reference sequence). Trimming removed 2 bases from V and 14 bases from J, with 17 bases in between. The CDR3 spans 13 residues.